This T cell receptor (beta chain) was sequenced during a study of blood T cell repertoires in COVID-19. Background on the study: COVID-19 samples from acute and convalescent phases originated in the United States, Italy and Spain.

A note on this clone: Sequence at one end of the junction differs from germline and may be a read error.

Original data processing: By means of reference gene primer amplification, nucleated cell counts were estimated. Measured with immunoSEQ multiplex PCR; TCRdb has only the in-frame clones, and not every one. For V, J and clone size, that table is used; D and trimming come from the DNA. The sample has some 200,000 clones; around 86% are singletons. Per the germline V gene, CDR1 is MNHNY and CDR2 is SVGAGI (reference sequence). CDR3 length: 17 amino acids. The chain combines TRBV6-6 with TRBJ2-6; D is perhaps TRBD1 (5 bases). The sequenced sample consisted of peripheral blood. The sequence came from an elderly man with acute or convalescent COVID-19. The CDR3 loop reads CASSPVSFSSGASVLTF. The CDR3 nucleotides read TGTGCCAGCAGTCCTGTCAGTTTCTCCTCTGGGGCCAGCGTCCTGACTTTC.